Listed below are T cell receptor beta chains from one sample, sequenced in a study of shared clonotypes between healthy human individuals. Data came from immunoSEQ multiplex PCR; TCRdb stores just in-frame clones and leaves some out. Of hundreds of thousands of clones listed, approximately 74% were seen once; the top ten hold over 1.5%. Sequencing was done on a sample of memory CD4+ T cells sorted from blood. These receptors came from a woman aged 30 to 39 in good health. Each CDR3 is given with its conserved first and last residue. Fields, in order: CDR3 DNA, CDR3 protein, V gene, J gene, clone size, D gene. D genes are given only for firm matches. Size values are once, few and many counts, or a class for expanded clones, and some rows have none.

DNA: TGTGCCAGCAGGGACTCAACCGGGGAGCTGTTTTTT
CDR3: CASRDSTGELFF
V: TRBV6-4
J: TRBJ2-2
size: NA
D: NA

DNA: TGTGCCATCAGTGGGATGACTAGCGGGGACAATGAGCAGTTCTTC
CDR3: CAISGMTSGDNEQFF
V: TRBV10-3
J: TRBJ2-1
size: once
D: TRBD2

DNA: TGTGCCATCAGTGAGGGGGGGGATCAGCCCCAGCATTTT
CDR3: CAISEGGDQPQHF
V: TRBV10-3
J: TRBJ1-5
size: many
D: NA

DNA: TGCGCCAGCAGCTTGGCAAACCCCATGACAGATACGCAGTATTTT
CDR3: CASSLANPMTDTQYF
V: TRBV5-1
J: TRBJ2-3
size: many
D: NA

DNA: TGTGCCAGCAGCTTAGGGCGAGGGACTAGCGGCTACGAGCAGTACTTC
CDR3: CASSLGRGTSGYEQYF
V: TRBV11-2
J: TRBJ2-7
size: NA
D: TRBD2

DNA: TGTGCCACCAGCAGAGAGAAACAGGGGGCGACAGATACGCAGTATTTT
CDR3: CATSREKQGATDTQYF
V: TRBV15
J: TRBJ2-3
size: NA
D: TRBD1

DNA: TGTGCCAGCAGTCGGGGACAGGGGGTTCTCAATCAGCCCCAGCATTTT
CDR3: CASSRGQGVLNQPQHF
V: TRBV2
J: TRBJ1-5
size: few
D: TRBD1

DNA: TGTGCCATCAGTGAAGGAGGGGAGTACGAGCAGTACTTC
CDR3: CAISEGGEYEQYF
V: TRBV10-3
J: TRBJ2-7
size: NA
D: NA

DNA: TGTGCCAGCAGCGTCGGGAGCTCCTATAATTCACCCCTCCACTTT
CDR3: CASSVGSSYNSPLHF
V: TRBV9
J: TRBJ1-6
size: NA
D: NA

DNA: TGTGCCAGCAGCCAAAGACATGGGACAGCGAACACTGAAGCTTTCTTT
CDR3: CASSQRHGTANTEAFF
V: TRBV14
J: TRBJ1-1
size: NA
D: TRBD1

DNA: TGCGCCAGCAGCCAAGACGCCCGGGATGCGGGGACCCAGTACTTC
CDR3: CASSQDARDAGTQYF
V: TRBV4-1
J: TRBJ2-5
size: NA
D: NA

DNA: TGCGCCAGCAGCTTGGCCCCGGGAAACCTGAACTATGGCTACACCTTC
CDR3: CASSLAPGNLNYGYTF
V: TRBV5-1
J: TRBJ1-2
size: NA
D: NA

DNA: TGTGCCAGCAGCCAGAGGTACGAGCAGTACTTC
CDR3: CASSQRYEQYF
V: TRBV28
J: TRBJ2-7
size: NA
D: NA

DNA: TGTGCCAGCAGTTCTATCCGGGACAGCATAACCTACGAGCAGTACTTC
CDR3: CASSSIRDSITYEQYF
V: TRBV27
J: TRBJ2-7
size: once
D: TRBD1

DNA: TGTGCCAGCAGGGGGGACAGAAGCACCGGGGAGCTGTTTTTT
CDR3: CASRGDRSTGELFF
V: TRBV28
J: TRBJ2-2
size: few
D: TRBD1

DNA: TGTGCCAGCAGCCTCTCGGAAGGCTCCTACAATGAGCAGTTCTTC
CDR3: CASSLSEGSYNEQFF
V: TRBV6-1
J: TRBJ2-1
size: few
D: NA

DNA: TGTGCCTGGAGCCCTAGACAGGCCAACCAAGAGACCCAGTACTTC
CDR3: CAWSPRQANQETQYF
V: TRBV30
J: TRBJ2-5
size: NA
D: NA

DNA: TGTGCTAGTGGCCTGAGGGGACTCGGGGACGCGAACACCGGGGAGCTGTTTTTT
CDR3: CASGLRGLGDANTGELFF
V: TRBV12-5
J: TRBJ2-2
size: few
D: NA

DNA: TGTGCCAGCAGTTTACGGGATGAAAAACTGTTTTTT
CDR3: CASSLRDEKLFF
V: TRBV28
J: TRBJ1-4
size: NA
D: NA

DNA: TGTGCCAGCAGTTTAGCTCCAGGTGCTGGAAACACCATATATTTT
CDR3: CASSLAPGAGNTIYF
V: TRBV28
J: TRBJ1-3
size: NA
D: NA

DNA: TGCGCCAGCAGCAGCCAACAGGCGGACCAAGAGACCCAGTACTTC
CDR3: CASSSQQADQETQYF
V: TRBV4-1
J: TRBJ2-5
size: NA
D: NA

DNA: TGTGCCAGCAGCTTAGAGGTGGGACAGGGTCCCCATGAGCAGTTCTTC
CDR3: CASSLEVGQGPHEQFF
V: TRBV11-3
J: TRBJ2-1
size: NA
D: TRBD1

DNA: TGTGCCAGCAGCTTCTATCAGGTGGGTCGGGACAATGAGCAGTTCTTC
CDR3: CASSFYQVGRDNEQFF
V: TRBV7-9
J: TRBJ2-1
size: NA
D: NA

DNA: TGTGCCAGCTCACCAGGGACGGCGAATGAAAAACTGTTTTTT
CDR3: CASSPGTANEKLFF
V: TRBV18
J: TRBJ1-4
size: NA
D: NA

DNA: TGTGCCAGCAGTGCCAGGACAGGGATCACAGATACGCAGTATTTT
CDR3: CASSARTGITDTQYF
V: TRBV27
J: TRBJ2-3
size: NA
D: TRBD1

DNA: TGTGCCAGCAGCTCGCCGGGGGCGAGCGAGCAGTACTTC
CDR3: CASSSPGASEQYF
V: TRBV11-3
J: TRBJ2-7
size: NA
D: NA

DNA: TGTGCCAGCACCTCACAGGAAGGAGGGACTGAAGCTTTCTTT
CDR3: CASTSQEGGTEAFF
V: TRBV6-4
J: TRBJ1-1
size: NA
D: NA

DNA: TGCGCCACCCGGACTAGCGGGGGCCAAGAGACCCAGTACTTC
CDR3: CATRTSGGQETQYF
V: TRBV10-2
J: TRBJ2-5
size: few
D: TRBD2

DNA: TGCGCCAGCAGCCCGGGACTAGCGGGAGAGGTAGATACGCAGTATTTT
CDR3: CASSPGLAGEVDTQYF
V: TRBV5-1
J: TRBJ2-3
size: NA
D: TRBD2

DNA: TGTGCCAGCACCGGGACTAGCGGAGAGACCCAGTACTTC
CDR3: CASTGTSGETQYF
V: TRBV21-1
J: TRBJ2-5
size: NA
D: NA

DNA: TGTGCCAGCAGCGTAGAGGGCGGGAGTATCATGAGCTTCGGCGAGCAGTACTTC
CDR3: CASSVEGGSIMSFGEQYF
V: TRBV9
J: TRBJ2-7
size: once
D: TRBD2

DNA: TGTGCCAGCAGCTTGGACTATCACACAGATACGCAGTATTTT
CDR3: CASSLDYHTDTQYF
V: TRBV7-2
J: TRBJ2-3
size: few
D: NA

DNA: TGCAGCGTTGATGGGACAGGGGGTTATGGCTACACCTTC
CDR3: CSVDGTGGYGYTF
V: TRBV29-1
J: TRBJ1-2
size: NA
D: TRBD1

DNA: TGTGCCAGCAGTTATACCGGGACGTACGAAGGGGAGCAGTACTTC
CDR3: CASSYTGTYEGEQYF
V: TRBV7-2
J: TRBJ2-7
size: NA
D: NA

DNA: TGTGCCAGCAGCCACAGTTATGGCTACACCTTC
CDR3: CASSHSYGYTF
V: TRBV7-9
J: TRBJ1-2
size: NA
D: NA

DNA: TGCGCCAGCAGCTTACAGGGCTCCGGTGGCTACACCTTC
CDR3: CASSLQGSGGYTF
V: TRBV5-1
J: TRBJ1-2
size: NA
D: NA

DNA: TGTGCCAGCAGCCCAGGACAGGGCAATGAAAAACTGTTTTTT
CDR3: CASSPGQGNEKLFF
V: TRBV7-9
J: TRBJ1-4
size: NA
D: TRBD1

DNA: TGTGCCAGCTCACCACAAACAGGGGGCTACGAGCAGTACTTC
CDR3: CASSPQTGGYEQYF
V: TRBV18
J: TRBJ2-7
size: NA
D: TRBD1

DNA: TGTGCCAGCAGCTTCCGGACAGGGATGGGGGAAGAGACCCAGTACTTC
CDR3: CASSFRTGMGEETQYF
V: TRBV11-2
J: TRBJ2-5
size: NA
D: TRBD1

DNA: TGTGCCAGCAGCTTAGGCAGGGCGTATGGCTACACCTTC
CDR3: CASSLGRAYGYTF
V: TRBV7-8
J: TRBJ1-2
size: NA
D: NA

DNA: TGTGCCATCAGTGGACTAGCGGGAGGGTACAATGAGCAGTTCTTC
CDR3: CAISGLAGGYNEQFF
V: TRBV10-3
J: TRBJ2-1
size: NA
D: TRBD2

DNA: TGTGCCAGCAATAAATACAGGGACTATGGCTACACCTTC
CDR3: CASNKYRDYGYTF
V: TRBV28
J: TRBJ1-2
size: NA
D: NA

DNA: TGTGCCAGCAGTTCCGGCGGCGGGTCGATCGGTGAGCAGTTCTTC
CDR3: CASSSGGGSIGEQFF
V: TRBV6-1
J: TRBJ2-1
size: many
D: NA

DNA: TGTGCCAGCAGCTTAGTCGTGACAGGGGGCGAGGGTGGCTATGGCTACACCTTC
CDR3: CASSLVVTGGEGGYGYTF
V: TRBV7-2
J: TRBJ1-2
size: few
D: TRBD1

DNA: TGCGCCAGCAGCTTACAGGGGGCGATATCCGGGGAGCTGTTTTTT
CDR3: CASSLQGAISGELFF
V: TRBV5-1
J: TRBJ2-2
size: NA
D: TRBD1

DNA: TGTGCCAGCAGCCGGCTTCAGCGGGGACCCTACGAGCAGTACTTC
CDR3: CASSRLQRGPYEQYF
V: TRBV11-2
J: TRBJ2-7
size: NA
D: TRBD2

DNA: TGTGCCAGCAGCTTGGCGGCAGGGGTTTACGAGCAGTACTTC
CDR3: CASSLAAGVYEQYF
V: TRBV5-6
J: TRBJ2-7
size: NA
D: NA

DNA: TGTGCCAGCAGCTTGGAAGGGGGCGGCGAGCAGTACTTC
CDR3: CASSLEGGGEQYF
V: TRBV5-6
J: TRBJ2-7
size: NA
D: TRBD1

DNA: TGTGCCAGCTCACCCGGAGAGTGGGATGAGCAGTTCTTC
CDR3: CASSPGEWDEQFF
V: TRBV18
J: TRBJ2-1
size: few
D: NA

DNA: TGCAGCGTGGGAGGACAGACAACATTGAACACTGAAGCTTTCTTT
CDR3: CSVGGQTTLNTEAFF
V: TRBV29-1
J: TRBJ1-1
size: once
D: NA

DNA: TGCGCCAGCAGCAATCTAGCGGGAGAGACCTACGAGCAGTACTTC
CDR3: CASSNLAGETYEQYF
V: TRBV5-1
J: TRBJ2-7
size: many
D: TRBD2

DNA: TGTGCCAGCAGCTTAGATTGGACCATAAAGTCCTACGAGCAGTACTTC
CDR3: CASSLDWTIKSYEQYF
V: TRBV11-2
J: TRBJ2-7
size: once
D: NA

DNA: TGTGCCAGCAAGCGGGGACAGGAACATAATTCACCCCTCCACTTT
CDR3: CASKRGQEHNSPLHF
V: TRBV27
J: TRBJ1-6
size: NA
D: TRBD1

DNA: TGTGCCAGCAGTGGAGCTAGCGGGAGTCTTGTTACCGGGGAGCTGTTTTTT
CDR3: CASSGASGSLVTGELFF
V: TRBV6-1
J: TRBJ2-2
size: NA
D: TRBD2

DNA: TGTGCCAGCGGTTCATTCGCGGACGCGAACACCGGGGAGCTGTTTTTT
CDR3: CASGSFADANTGELFF
V: TRBV6-5
J: TRBJ2-2
size: NA
D: NA